These T cell receptor beta chains were read from a single sample in a study of blood T cell repertoires in COVID-19. Assay used: immunoSEQ multiplex PCR; TCRdb lists only in-frame clones, some missing. The data show under 200,000 clones, with 60% to 85% seen just once and around 2.8% held by the top ten. The sequencing sample was made of peripheral blood. The origin of the receptors is a man between 65 and 85 years old with acute or convalescent COVID-19. Both conserved end residues are part of each CDR3. D genes are given only for firm matches. Size tells how often a clone was seen (once, few, many) or the class of an expanded clone, and some rows leave it out.

clone size	V gene	J gene	D gene	CDR3 protein	CDR3 DNA
NA	TRBV6-4	TRBJ1-2	NA	CASSDGSSNYGYTF	TGTGCCAGCAGTGATGGGAGTTCTAACTATGGCTACACCTTC
NA	TRBV6-4	TRBJ2-3	NA	CASSARGSVQGTQYF	TGTGCCAGCAGTGCTCGGGGTAGCGTACAGGGTACGCAGTATTTT
NA	TRBV5-4	TRBJ2-1	TRBD2	CASSFSGGNEQFF	TGTGCCAGCAGCTTTTCGGGGGGCAATGAGCAGTTCTTC
NA	TRBV24-1	TRBJ2-1	TRBD2	CATSDRTSGGYNEQFF	TGTGCCACCAGTGATCGGACTAGCGGAGGGTACAATGAGCAGTTCTTC
few	TRBV7-2	TRBJ2-1	TRBD2	CASTSFTGGEQFF	TGTGCCAGCACCTCATTCACGGGAGGTGAGCAGTTCTTC
NA	TRBV12-3/TRBV12-4	TRBJ1-5	NA	CASSPGWRQPQHF	TGTGCCAGCAGCCCAGGGTGGCGTCAGCCCCAGCATTTT
NA	TRBV29-1	TRBJ2-7	TRBD1	CSVGRETGGLGEQYF	TGCAGCGTTGGGCGGGAAACAGGGGGCTTGGGCGAGCAGTACTTC
few	TRBV11-2	TRBJ1-3	NA	CASSFSPGQISGNTIYF	TGTGCCAGCAGCTTTAGCCCAGGACAGATCTCTGGAAACACCATATATTTT
NA	TRBV21-1	TRBJ2-3	NA	CASRGQGSSTDTQYF	TGTGCCAGCAGGGGACAGGGATCTAGCACAGATACGCAGTATTTT
NA	TRBV6-2/TRBV6-3	TRBJ1-1	NA	CASSPPWTALNTEAFF	TGTGCCAGCAGTCCCCCCTGGACAGCATTGAACACTGAAGCTTTCTTT
NA	TRBV7-2	TRBJ2-3	TRBD2	CASSPTGRAGGSDTQYF	TGTGCCAGCAGCCCCACGGGTAGAGCGGGAGGCTCAGATACGCAGTATTTT
NA	TRBV5-6	TRBJ2-7	NA	CASSGGTGTNLDEQYF	TGTGCCAGCAGCGGGGGTACCGGGACAAATCTCGACGAGCAGTACTTC
NA	TRBV5-1	TRBJ2-1	NA	CASSLVRGANEQFF	TGCGCCAGCAGCTTGGTTCGGGGGGCCAATGAGCAGTTCTTC
NA	TRBV18	TRBJ1-6	TRBD1	CASSPGQLMDSPLHF	TGTGCCAGCTCACCGGGACAGTTGATGGATTCACCCCTCCACTTT
once	TRBV5-1	TRBJ1-2	NA	CASSLAGTKAGNYGYTF	TGCGCCAGCAGCTTGGCCGGTACAAAGGCGGGTAACTATGGCTACACCTTC
NA	TRBV7-9	TRBJ2-7	TRBD2	CASSSGGNYEQYF	TGTGCCAGCAGCTCGGGGGGAAACTACGAGCAGTACTTC
NA	TRBV15	TRBJ2-2	TRBD2	CATSGGAWTSGSFGELFF	TGTGCCACCAGCGGAGGGGCCTGGACTAGCGGGAGCTTCGGGGAGCTGTTTTTT
NA	TRBV28	TRBJ2-1	TRBD2	CASSLRSGWASGSPYNEQFF	TGTGCCAGCAGTTTAAGGTCTGGGTGGGCTAGCGGGAGTCCTTACAATGAGCAGTTCTTC
NA	TRBV18	TRBJ1-3	TRBD1	CASSETGDGNTIYF	TGTGCCAGCTCCGAGACAGGGGATGGAAACACCATATATTTT
NA	TRBV14	TRBJ1-2	NA	CASSQISGVGGYTF	TGTGCCAGCAGCCAAATCAGCGGGGTTGGTGGCTACACCTTC
NA	TRBV15	TRBJ2-1	TRBD2	CATRSGTSHYNEQFF	TGTGCCACCAGATCCGGGACTAGCCACTACAATGAGCAGTTCTTC
NA	TRBV25-1	TRBJ2-3	NA	CASRRDGTDTQYF	TGTGCCAGCAGGCGGGACGGGACAGATACGCAGTATTTT
NA	TRBV13	TRBJ2-1	NA	CASSPSGSGNEQFF	TGTGCCAGCAGCCCCTCCGGGTCCGGGAATGAGCAGTTCTTC
NA	TRBV5-4	TRBJ2-5	NA	CASSLAAASVQETQYF	TGTGCCAGCAGCTTGGCTGCGGCTAGCGTACAAGAGACCCAGTACTTC
NA	TRBV5-4	TRBJ2-3	TRBD2	CASSSRTSGSVFADTQYF	TGTGCCAGCAGCTCACGGACTAGCGGGAGCGTTTTCGCAGATACGCAGTATTTT
NA	TRBV28	TRBJ2-1	TRBD2	CASTLAGGDLYNEQFF	TGTGCCAGCACCCTAGCGGGAGGGGATCTCTACAATGAGCAGTTCTTC
NA	TRBV6-1	TRBJ1-1	NA	CASSQDTLGAFF	TGTGCCAGCAGCCAGGACACCTTGGGAGCTTTCTTT
NA	TRBV6-1	TRBJ2-1	NA	CASSTLGTYNEQFF	TGTGCCAGCAGCACCCTGGGCACCTACAATGAGCAGTTCTTC
few	TRBV5-1	TRBJ2-6	NA	CASSLDGSGANVLTF	TGCGCCAGCAGCTTGGACGGGAGCGGGGCCAACGTCCTGACTTTC
NA	TRBV21-1	TRBJ2-5	NA	CASSKEGTRETQYF	TGTGCCAGCAGCAAAGAGGGGACAAGAGAGACCCAGTACTTC